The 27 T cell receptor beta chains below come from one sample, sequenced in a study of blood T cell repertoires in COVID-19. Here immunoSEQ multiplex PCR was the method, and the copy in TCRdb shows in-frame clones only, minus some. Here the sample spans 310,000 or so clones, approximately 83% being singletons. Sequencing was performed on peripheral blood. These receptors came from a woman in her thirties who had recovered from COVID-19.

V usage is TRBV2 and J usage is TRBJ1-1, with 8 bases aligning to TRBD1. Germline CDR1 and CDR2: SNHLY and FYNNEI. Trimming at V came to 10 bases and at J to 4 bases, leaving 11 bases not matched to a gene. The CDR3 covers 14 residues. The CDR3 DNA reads TGTGCCACCAGGGACAGGCGGTTTGGCACTGAAGCTTTCTTT. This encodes CATRDRRFGTEAFF.

The CDR3 loop is CASSQVGLAGEEAKNIQYF. The DNA for the CDR3 is TGCGCCAGCAGCCAAGTAGGACTAGCGGGAGAGGAGGCCAAAAACATTCAGTACTTC. The chain couples TRBV4-1 to TRBJ2-4; 13 bases match TRBD2. The V and J ends lost 1 base and 1 base, in that order; junction bases with no gene match: 7. The CDR3 is made up of 19 amino acids. The germline V gene has CDR1 MGHRA and CDR2 YSYEKL.

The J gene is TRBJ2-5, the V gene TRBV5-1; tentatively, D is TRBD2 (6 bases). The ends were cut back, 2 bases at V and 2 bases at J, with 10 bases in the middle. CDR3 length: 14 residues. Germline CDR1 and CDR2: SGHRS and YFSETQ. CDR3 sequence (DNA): TGCGCCAGCAGCTTCGCGGGGTTTCAAGAGACCCAGTACTTC. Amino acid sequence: CASSFAGFQETQYF.

Written as DNA, the CDR3 is TGTGCCAGCAGCCAAGATAAGGAGGTGAGCGAGCAGTACTTC. This codes for CASSQDKEVSEQYF. This chain links TRBV4-2 with TRBJ2-7; TRBD2 might be the D (5 bases). V was clipped by 0 bases and J by 6 bases, with 12 bases between them. This CDR3 contains 14 residues. The germline V gene encodes CDR1 LGHNA and CDR2 YNFKEQ.

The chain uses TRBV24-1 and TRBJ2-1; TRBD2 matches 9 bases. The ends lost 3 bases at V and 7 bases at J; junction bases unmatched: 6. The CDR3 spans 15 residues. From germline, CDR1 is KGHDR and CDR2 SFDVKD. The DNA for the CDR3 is TGTGCCACCAGTGATAGGCGGGGGGGCCGAAATGAGCAGTTCTTC. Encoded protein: CATSDRRGGRNEQFF.

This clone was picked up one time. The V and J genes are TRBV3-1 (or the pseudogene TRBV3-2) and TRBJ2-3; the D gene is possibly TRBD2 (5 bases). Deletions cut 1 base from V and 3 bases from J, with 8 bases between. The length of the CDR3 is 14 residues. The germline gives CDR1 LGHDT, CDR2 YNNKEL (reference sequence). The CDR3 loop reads CASSQAGETDTQYF. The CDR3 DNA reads TGTGCCAGCAGCCAAGCCGGGGAGACAGATACGCAGTATTTT.

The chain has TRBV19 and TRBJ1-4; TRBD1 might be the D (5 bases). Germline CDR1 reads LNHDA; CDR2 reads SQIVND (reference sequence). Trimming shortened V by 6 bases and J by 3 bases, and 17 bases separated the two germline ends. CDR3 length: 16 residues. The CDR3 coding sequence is TGTGCCAGTAGCCCCTCCGGGGGGGGAGCTAATGAAAAACTGTTTTTT. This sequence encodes CASSPSGGGANEKLFF.

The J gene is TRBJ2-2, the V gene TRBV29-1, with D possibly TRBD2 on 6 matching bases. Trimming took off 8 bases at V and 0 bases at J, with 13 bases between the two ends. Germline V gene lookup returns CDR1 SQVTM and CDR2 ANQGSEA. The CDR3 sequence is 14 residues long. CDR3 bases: TGCAGCTACCGGGACTTCTCGAACACCGGGGAGCTGTTTTTT. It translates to CSYRDFSNTGELFF.

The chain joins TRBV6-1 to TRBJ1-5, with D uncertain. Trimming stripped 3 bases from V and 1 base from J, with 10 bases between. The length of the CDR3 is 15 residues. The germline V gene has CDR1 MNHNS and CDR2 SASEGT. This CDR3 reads CASSDRRVSNQPQHF. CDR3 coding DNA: TGTGCCAGCAGTGATCGTCGGGTCAGCAATCAGCCCCAGCATTTT.

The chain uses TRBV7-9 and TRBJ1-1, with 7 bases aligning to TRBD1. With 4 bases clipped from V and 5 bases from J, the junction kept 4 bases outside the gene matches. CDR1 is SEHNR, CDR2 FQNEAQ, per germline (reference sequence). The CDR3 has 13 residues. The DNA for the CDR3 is TGTGCCAGCAGCTGGAACAGGGGAACTGAAGCTTTCTTT. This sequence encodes CASSWNRGTEAFF.

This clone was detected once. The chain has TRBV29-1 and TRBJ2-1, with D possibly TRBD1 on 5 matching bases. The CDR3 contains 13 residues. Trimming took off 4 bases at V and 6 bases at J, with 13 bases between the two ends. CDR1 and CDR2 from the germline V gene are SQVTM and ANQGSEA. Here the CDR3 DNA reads TGCAGCGTTGTTGCCAGGGTTGGCAATGAGCAGTTCTTC. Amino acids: CSVVARVGNEQFF.

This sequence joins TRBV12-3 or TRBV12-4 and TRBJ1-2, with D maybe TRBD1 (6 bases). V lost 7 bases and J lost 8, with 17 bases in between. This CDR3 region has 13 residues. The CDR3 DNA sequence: TGTGCCAGCACCCCACAGGGTCAGGGCGGCTACACCTTC. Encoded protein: CASTPQGQGGYTF.

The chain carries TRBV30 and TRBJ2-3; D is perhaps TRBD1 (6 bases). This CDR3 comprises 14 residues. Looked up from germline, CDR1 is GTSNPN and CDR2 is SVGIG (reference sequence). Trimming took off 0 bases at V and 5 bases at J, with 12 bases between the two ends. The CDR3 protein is CAWSVVIGGDTQYF. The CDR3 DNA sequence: TGTGCCTGGAGTGTCGTCATAGGGGGAGATACGCAGTATTTT. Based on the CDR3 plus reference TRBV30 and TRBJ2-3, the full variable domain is SQTIHQWPATLVQPVGSPLSLECTVEGTSNPNLYWYRQAAGRGLQLLFYSVGIGQISSEVPQNLSASRPQDRQFILSSKKLLLSDSGFYLCAWSVVIGGDTQYFGPGTRLTVL.

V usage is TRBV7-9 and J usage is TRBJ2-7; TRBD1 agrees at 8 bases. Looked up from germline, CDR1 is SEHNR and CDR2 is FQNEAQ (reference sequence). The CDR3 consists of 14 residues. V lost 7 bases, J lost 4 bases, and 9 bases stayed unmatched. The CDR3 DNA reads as TGTGCCAGCACCGATAGGGACAGGACGTACGAGCAGTACTTC. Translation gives CASTDRDRTYEQYF.

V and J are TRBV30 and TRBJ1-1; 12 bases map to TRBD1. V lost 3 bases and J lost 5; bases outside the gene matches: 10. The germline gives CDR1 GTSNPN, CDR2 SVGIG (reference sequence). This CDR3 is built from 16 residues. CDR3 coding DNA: TGTGCCTGGAGCCAGGGGACAGGGGGCTCATGGACTGAAGCTTTCTTT. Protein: CAWSQGTGGSWTEAFF.

The CDR3 spells CSVETSGGRTDTQYF. CDR3 sequence (DNA): TGCAGCGTTGAGACTAGCGGGGGGCGCACAGATACGCAGTATTTT. The chain combines TRBV29-1 with TRBJ2-3; 13 bases agree with TRBD2. This CDR3 is built from 15 residues. The germline gives CDR1 SQVTM, CDR2 ANQGSEA. The J segment lost 1 base and the V segment lost 3 bases, leaving 1 base of the junction unmatched.

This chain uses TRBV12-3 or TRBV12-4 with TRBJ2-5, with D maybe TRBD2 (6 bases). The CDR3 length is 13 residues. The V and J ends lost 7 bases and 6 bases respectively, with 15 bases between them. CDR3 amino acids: CASTPAGRQTQYF. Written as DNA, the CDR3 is TGTGCCAGCACCCCTGCGGGAAGACAGACCCAGTACTTC.

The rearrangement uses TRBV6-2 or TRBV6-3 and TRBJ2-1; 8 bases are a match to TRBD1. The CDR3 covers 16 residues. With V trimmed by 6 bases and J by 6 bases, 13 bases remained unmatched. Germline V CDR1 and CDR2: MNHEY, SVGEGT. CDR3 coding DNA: TGTGCCAGCAGCCCTGTTCGGACAGGGCCTTCCAATGAGCAGTTCTTC. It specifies CASSPVRTGPSNEQFF.

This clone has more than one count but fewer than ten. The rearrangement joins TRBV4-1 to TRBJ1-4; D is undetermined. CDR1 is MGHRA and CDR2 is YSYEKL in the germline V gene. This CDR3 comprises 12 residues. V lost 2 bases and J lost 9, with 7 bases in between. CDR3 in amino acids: CASSQNLQKLFF. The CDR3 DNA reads TGCGCCAGCAGCCAAAATCTTCAAAAACTGTTTTTT.

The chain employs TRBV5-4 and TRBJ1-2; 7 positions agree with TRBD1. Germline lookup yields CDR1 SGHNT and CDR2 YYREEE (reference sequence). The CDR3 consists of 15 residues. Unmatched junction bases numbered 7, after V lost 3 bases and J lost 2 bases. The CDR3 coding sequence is TGTGCCAGCAGCTCCGAGGACAGGCCGAACTATGGCTACACCTTC. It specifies CASSSEDRPNYGYTF.

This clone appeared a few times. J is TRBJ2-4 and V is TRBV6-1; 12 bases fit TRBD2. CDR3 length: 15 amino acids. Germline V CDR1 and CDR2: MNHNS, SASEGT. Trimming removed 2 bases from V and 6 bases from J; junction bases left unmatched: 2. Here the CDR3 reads CASSELAGGRNIQYF. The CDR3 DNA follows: TGTGCCAGCAGTGAACTAGCGGGAGGGCGAAACATTCAGTACTTC.

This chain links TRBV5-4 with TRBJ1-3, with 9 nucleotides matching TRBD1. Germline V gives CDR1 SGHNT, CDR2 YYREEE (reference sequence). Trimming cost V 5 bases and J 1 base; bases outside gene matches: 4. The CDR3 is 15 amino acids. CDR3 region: CASRQGADSGNTIYF. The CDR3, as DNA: TGTGCCAGCAGACAGGGGGCGGATTCTGGAAACACCATATATTTT.

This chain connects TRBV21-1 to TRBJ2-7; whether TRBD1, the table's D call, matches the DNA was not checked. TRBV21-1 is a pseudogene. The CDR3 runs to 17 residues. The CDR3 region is CASSIRRKGQGADEQYF. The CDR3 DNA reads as TGTGCCAGCAGCATACGGCGGAAGGGACAGGGGGCCGACGAGCAGTACTTC.

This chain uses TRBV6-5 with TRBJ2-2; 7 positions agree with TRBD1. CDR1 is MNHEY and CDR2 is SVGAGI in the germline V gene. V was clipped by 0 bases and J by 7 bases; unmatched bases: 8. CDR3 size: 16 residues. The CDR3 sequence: CASSYSPTGLSGELFF. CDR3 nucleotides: TGTGCCAGCAGTTACTCCCCGACAGGGTTGAGCGGGGAGCTGTTTTTT.

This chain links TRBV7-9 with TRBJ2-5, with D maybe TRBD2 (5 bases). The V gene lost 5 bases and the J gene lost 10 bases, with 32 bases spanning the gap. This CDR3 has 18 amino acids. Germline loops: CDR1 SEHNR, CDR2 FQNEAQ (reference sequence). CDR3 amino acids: CASSRHPGGRPPPGGQYF. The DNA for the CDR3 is TGTGCCAGCAGCCGACACCCGGGCGGGCGACCCCCCCCGGGCGGCCAGTACTTC.

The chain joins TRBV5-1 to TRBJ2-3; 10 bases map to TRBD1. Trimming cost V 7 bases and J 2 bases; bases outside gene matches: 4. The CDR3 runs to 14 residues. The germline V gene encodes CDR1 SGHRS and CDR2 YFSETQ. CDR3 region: CASGTGEDTDTQYF. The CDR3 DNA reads TGCGCCAGCGGGACAGGGGAAGACACAGATACGCAGTATTTT.

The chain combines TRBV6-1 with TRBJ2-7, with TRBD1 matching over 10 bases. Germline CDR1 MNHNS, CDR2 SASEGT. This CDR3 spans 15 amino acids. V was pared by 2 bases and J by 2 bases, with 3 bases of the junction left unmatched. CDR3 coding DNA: TGTGCCAGCAGTGAATGGGACAGGGGTCCCTACGAGCAGTACTTC. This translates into CASSEWDRGPYEQYF.